What follows are 3 T cell receptor beta chains derived from one specimen sequenced in a study of beta chain features in type 1 diabetes. Reverse transcription of all isolated RNA meant that expressed TCRB transcripts were sequenced. Sequencing used immunoSEQ multiplex PCR; TCRdb keeps in-frame clones, though not all of them. This sample has roughly 310,000 clones, with approximately 11% found just once. Sequenced: naive CD4+ T cells from blood. The receptors derive from a woman aged 25 to 39 in good health.

This clone was observed a handful of times. The rearrangement links TRBV28 to TRBJ2-4; TRBD2 matches at 9 bases. CDR1 and CDR2 (germline): MDHEN, SYDVKM. The CDR3 is 14 residues long. The V gene end was trimmed by 1 base and the J gene end by 10 bases; junction bases not matched to a gene: 5. The CDR3 loop is CASSLSPAGGIQYF. CDR3 sequence (DNA): TGTGCCAGCAGTTTATCTCCAGCGGGAGGAATTCAGTACTTC.

The rearrangement links TRBV19 to TRBJ2-2, with 8 nucleotides matching TRBD2. Germline loops: CDR1 LNHDA, CDR2 SQIVND (reference sequence). The CDR3 covers 15 residues. Germline trimming cut 2 bases from V and 1 base from J; bases unmatched to any gene: 0. The chain's CDR3 is CASSILAGNTGELFF. The CDR3 DNA reads TGTGCCAGTAGTATACTAGCGGGGAACACCGGGGAGCTGTTTTTT.

The gene calls are TRBV7-9 and TRBJ1-4, with 7 bases aligning to TRBD1. Germline loops: CDR1 SEHNR, CDR2 FQNEAQ (reference sequence). The CDR3 is 14 amino acids. J gave up 5 bases and V 5 bases, and 5 bases lay outside the gene matches. The CDR3, as DNA: TGTGCCAGCAGCCCGGGACAGTCAAATGAAAAACTGTTTTTT. Translating it yields CASSPGQSNEKLFF. The full variable domain, with the rest looked up from reference TRBV7-9 and TRBJ1-4, is DTGVSQNPRHKITKRGQNVTFRCDPISEHNRLYWYRQTLGQGPEFLTYFQNEAQLEKSRLLSDRFSAERPKGSFSTLEIQRTEQGDSAMYLCASSPGQSNEKLFFGSGTQLSVL.